The clone carrying this TCR beta chain showed up just once. This specimen belongs to a study of blood T cell repertoires in COVID-19. Across the whole study: The study drew acute and convalescent COVID-19 samples from the United States, Italy and Spain. T cells, B-cell-depleted T cells, or PBMCs provided the cDNA or gDNA that served as material.

Original analysis: Researchers report that nucleated cell counts were estimated from reference gene primer amplification. Profiling relied on immunoSEQ multiplex PCR, and the TCRdb table lists in-frame clones only, not all of them. D and trimming come from the DNA, and the V and J calls and clone size come from that table. The sample has nearly 350,000 clones; around four fifths are singletons. The source material was peripheral blood. The sequence came from a man aged 30 to 45 with active or convalescent COVID-19.

The CDR3 region is CASGEGGPVVNEQFF. CDR3 in DNA: TGTGCCAGTGGGGAGGGGGGGCCGGTGGTCAATGAGCAGTTCTTC. The chain combines TRBV19 with TRBJ2-1; D may be TRBD2 (7 bases). Deletions cut 8 bases from V and 6 bases from J, with 20 bases between. The germline V gene has CDR1 LNHDA and CDR2 SQIVND (reference sequence). This CDR3 contains 15 residues.